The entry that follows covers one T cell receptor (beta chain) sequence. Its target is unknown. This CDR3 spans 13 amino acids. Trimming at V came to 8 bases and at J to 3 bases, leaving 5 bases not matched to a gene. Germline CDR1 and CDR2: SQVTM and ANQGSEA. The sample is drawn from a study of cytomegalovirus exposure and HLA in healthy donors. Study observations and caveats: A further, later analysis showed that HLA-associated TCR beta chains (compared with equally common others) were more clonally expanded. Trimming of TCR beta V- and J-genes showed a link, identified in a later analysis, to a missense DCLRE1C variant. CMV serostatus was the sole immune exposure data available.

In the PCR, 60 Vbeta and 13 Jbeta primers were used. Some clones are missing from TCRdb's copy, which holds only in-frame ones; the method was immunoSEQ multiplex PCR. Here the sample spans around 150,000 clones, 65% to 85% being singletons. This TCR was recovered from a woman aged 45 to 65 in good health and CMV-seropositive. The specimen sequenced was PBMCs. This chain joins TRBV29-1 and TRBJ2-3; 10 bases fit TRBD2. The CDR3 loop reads CSLWTSGTDTQYF. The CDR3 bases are TGCAGCCTCTGGACTAGCGGAACAGATACGCAGTATTTT.